The clone carrying this TCR beta chain was seen more than once but under ten times. Its antigen is undetermined. This sample is drawn from a study of CD8+CD57+ T cells in acquired aplastic anemia. Investigators profiled TCR beta VDJ and CDR3 from genomic DNA template. One entry per CDR3 protein, called by TCRdb with MiXCR from the reads. The sample has fewer than 250,000 distinct CDR3 sequences, around half seen once. Overall study results and limits: Between the patient and control groups, CD8+ Simpson's diversity did not differ significantly.

The CDR3 loop spans 11 amino acids. Trimming stripped 5 bases from V and 5 bases from J, with 6 bases between. CDR1 and CDR2 from the germline V gene are SNHLY and FYNNEI. The sequenced sample was sorted CD4+, CD8+, or CD8+CD57+ T cells (not recorded which) from PBMCs. The gene calls are TRBV2 and TRBJ2-5; D gene ambiguous. This clonotype was obtained from a human donor in good health, serving as a control. The CDR3: CASSPPETQYF. The DNA of the CDR3 is TGTGCCAGCAGTCCCCCGGAGACCCAGTACTTC.